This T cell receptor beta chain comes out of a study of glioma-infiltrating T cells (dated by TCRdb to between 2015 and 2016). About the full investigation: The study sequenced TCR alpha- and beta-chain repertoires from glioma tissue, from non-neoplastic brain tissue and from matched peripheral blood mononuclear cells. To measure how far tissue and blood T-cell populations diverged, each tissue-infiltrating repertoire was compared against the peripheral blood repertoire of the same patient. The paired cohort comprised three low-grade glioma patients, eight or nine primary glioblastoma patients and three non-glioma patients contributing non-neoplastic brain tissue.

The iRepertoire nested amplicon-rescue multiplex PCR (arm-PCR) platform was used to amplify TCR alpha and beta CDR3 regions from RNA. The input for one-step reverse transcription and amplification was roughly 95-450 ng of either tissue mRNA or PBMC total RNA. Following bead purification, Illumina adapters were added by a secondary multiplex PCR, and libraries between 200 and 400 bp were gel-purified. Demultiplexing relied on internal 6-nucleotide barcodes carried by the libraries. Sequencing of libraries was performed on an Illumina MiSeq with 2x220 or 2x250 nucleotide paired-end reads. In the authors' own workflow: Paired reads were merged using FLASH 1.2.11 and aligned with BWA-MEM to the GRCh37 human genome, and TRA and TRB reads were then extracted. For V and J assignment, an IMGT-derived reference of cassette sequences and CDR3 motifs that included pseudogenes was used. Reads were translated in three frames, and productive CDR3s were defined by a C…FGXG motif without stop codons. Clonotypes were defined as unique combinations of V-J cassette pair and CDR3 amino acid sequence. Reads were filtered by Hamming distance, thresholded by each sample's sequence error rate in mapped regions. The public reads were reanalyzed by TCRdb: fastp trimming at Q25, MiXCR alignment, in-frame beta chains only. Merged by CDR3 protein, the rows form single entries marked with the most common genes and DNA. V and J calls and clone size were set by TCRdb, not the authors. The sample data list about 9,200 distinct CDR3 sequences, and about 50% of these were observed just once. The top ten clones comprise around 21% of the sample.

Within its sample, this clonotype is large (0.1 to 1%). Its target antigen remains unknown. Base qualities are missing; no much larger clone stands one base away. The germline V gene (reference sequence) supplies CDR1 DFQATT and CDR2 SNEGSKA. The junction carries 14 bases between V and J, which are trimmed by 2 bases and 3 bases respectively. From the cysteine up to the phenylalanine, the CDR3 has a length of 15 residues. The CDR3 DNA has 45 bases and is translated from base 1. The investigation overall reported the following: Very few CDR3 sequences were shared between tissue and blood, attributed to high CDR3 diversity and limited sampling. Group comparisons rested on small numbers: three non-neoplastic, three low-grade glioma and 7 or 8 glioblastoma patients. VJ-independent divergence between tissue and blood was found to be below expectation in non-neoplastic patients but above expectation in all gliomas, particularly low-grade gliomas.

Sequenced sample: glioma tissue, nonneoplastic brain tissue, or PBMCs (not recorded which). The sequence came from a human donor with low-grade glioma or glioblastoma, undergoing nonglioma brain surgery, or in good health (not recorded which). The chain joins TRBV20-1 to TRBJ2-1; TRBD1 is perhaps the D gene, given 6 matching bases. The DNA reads TGCAGTGCTAGAAGACAGGTTTCGGTCTACAATGAGCAGTTCTTC. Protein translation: CSARRQVSVYNEQFF.